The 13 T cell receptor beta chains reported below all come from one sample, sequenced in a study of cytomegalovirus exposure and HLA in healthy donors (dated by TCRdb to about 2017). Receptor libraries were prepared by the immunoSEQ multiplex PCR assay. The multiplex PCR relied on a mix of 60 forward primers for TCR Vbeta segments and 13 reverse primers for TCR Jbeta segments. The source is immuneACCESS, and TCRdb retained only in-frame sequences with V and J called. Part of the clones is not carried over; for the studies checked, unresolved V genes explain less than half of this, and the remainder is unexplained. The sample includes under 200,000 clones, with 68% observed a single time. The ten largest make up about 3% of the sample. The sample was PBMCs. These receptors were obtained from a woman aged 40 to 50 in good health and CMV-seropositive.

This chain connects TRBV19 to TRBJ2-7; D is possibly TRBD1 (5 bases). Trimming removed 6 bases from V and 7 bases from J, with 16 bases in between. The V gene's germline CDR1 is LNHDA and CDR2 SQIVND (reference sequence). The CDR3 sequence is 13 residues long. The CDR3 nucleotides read TGTGCCAGTAGCCTCGCAGGCAGGGAAGAGCAGTACTTC. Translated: CASSLAGREEQYF.

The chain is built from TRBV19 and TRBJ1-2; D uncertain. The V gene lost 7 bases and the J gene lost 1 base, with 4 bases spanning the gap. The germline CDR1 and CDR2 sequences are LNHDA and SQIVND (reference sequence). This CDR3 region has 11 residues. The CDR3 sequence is CASNHNYGYTF. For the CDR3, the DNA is TGTGCCAGTAATCATAACTATGGCTACACCTTC.

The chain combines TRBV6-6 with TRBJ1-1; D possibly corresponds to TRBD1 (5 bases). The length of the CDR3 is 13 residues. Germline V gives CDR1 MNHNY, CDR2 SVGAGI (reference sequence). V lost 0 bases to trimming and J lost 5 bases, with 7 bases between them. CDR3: CASSYSDRTEAFF. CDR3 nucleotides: TGTGCCAGCAGTTACTCTGACAGAACTGAAGCTTTCTTT.

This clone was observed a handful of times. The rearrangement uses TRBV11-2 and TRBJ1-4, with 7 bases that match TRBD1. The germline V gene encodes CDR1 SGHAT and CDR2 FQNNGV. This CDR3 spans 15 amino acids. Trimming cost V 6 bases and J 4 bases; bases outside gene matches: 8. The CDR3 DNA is TGTGCCAGCAGTACGACGGGACAGCTTAATGAAAAACTGTTTTTT. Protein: CASSTTGQLNEKLFF.

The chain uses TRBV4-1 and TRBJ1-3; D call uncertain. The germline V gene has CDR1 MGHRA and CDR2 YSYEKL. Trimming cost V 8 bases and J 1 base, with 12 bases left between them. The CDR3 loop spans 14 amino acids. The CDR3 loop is CASLVRDSGNTIYF. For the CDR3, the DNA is TGCGCCAGCCTCGTGCGGGATTCTGGAAACACCATATATTTT.

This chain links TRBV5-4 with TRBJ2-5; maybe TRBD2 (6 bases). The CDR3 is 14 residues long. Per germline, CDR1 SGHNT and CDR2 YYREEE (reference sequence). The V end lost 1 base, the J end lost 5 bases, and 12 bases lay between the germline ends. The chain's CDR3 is CASSLTLAVETQYF. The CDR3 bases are TGTGCCAGCAGCTTGACACTAGCCGTTGAGACCCAGTACTTC.

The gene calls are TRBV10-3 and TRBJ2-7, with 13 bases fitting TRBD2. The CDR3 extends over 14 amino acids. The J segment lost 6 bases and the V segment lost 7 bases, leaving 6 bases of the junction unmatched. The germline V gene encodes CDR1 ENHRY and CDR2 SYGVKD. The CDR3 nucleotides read TGTGCCATCAAACTAGCGGGAGGGCCCAGCGAGCAGTACTTC. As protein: CAIKLAGGPSEQYF.

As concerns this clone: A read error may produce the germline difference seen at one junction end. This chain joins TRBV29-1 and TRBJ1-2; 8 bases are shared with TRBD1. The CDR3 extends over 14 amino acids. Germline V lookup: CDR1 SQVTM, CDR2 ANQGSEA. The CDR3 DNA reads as TGCAGCGTTGAAGATCAGGGGGCGCGGGATGGCTACCCCTTC. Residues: CSVEDQGARDGYPF.

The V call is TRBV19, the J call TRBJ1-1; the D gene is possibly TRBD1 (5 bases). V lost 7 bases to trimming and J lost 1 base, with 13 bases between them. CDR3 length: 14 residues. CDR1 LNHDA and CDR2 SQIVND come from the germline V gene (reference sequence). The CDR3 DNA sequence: TGTGCCAGTACTTTAGAGGGGCAGAACACTGAAGCTTTCTTT. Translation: CASTLEGQNTEAFF.

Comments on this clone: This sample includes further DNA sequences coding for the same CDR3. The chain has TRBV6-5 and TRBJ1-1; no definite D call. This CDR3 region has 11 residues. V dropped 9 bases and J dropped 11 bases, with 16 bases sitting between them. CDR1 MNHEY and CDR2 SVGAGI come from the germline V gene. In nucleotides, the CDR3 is TGTGCCAGTACCTCGGCCCTCGGGGCTTTCTTT. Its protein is CASTSALGAFF.

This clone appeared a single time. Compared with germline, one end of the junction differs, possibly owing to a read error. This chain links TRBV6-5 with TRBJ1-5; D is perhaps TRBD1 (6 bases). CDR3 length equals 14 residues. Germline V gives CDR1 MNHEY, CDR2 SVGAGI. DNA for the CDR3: TGTGCCACCGCACAGGGAGACAGCAATCAGCCCCAGAATTTT. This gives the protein CATAQGDSNQPQNF.

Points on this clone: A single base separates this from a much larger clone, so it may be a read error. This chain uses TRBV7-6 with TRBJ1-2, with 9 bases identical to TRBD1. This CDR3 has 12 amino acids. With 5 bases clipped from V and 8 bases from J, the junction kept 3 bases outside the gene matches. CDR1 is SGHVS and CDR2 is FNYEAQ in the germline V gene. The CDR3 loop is CASSLGQGGYTF. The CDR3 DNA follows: TGTGCCAGCAGCCTTGGACAGGGGGGCTACACCTTC.

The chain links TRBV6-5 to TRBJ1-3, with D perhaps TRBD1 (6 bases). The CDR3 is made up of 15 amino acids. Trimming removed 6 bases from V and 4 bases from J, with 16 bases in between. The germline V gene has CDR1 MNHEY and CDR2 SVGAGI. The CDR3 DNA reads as TGTGCCAGCAGCCGTGACAGGCGAGGGGGAAACACCATATATTTT. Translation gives CASSRDRRGGNTIYF.